The entry that follows covers one T cell receptor (beta chain) sequence. Its antigen is undetermined. This specimen comes from a study of T-cell memory formation after mild COVID-19. Study-wide context: Clustering of TCRs was largely donor specific.

TCRdb re-derived calls from the 5' RACE reads in MiXCR, one entry per CDR3 protein. The table includes more than 300,000 distinct CDR3 sequences, 20% to 25% detected once. Findings and limits, study-wide: Second-wave clones that peaked on day 37 lacked confirmed SARS-CoV-2 specificity. Those CD4+ clones that contracted were mainly in CM and EM (CD8+ ones in EMRA). Some clones that responded turned up in pre-infection memory, which suggests that cross-reactive memory joined in.

Germline V gene data show CDR1 as MNHEY and CDR2 as SVGEGT. This CDR3 comprises 15 residues. The V end lost 5 bases, the J end lost 0 bases, and 11 bases lay between the germline ends. This TCR derives from a man aged 18 to 29 who had mild COVID-19 (a few samples of this study predate the infection). Cell type and time point are not known. The chain employs TRBV6-2 or TRBV6-3 and TRBJ1-5, with no clear D. The sequencing input was PBMCs or a T cell subset sorted from them (not recorded which). DNA for the CDR3: TGTGCCAGCAGTCTCGCTGCGTATAGCAATCAGCCCCAGCATTTT. It is translated as CASSLAAYSNQPQHF.